What follows are 8 T cell receptor beta chains derived from one specimen sequenced in a study of PD-1 blockade in classical Hodgkin lymphoma. TCRdb keeps only in-frame clones here, not all; method: immunoSEQ multiplex PCR. The table shows tens of thousands of clones, with about three quarters occurring only once. Time point defined: cycle 4 day 1 (C4D1), after more than 5 weeks of nivolumab. All trial patients relapsed after autologous stem cell transplantation. The sequenced sample was peripheral blood mononuclear cells (PBMCs), obtained before the fourth cycle of nivolumab. The source is a human donor with classical Hodgkin lymphoma.

The genes are TRBV9 and TRBJ2-3; 9 positions match TRBD2. CDR3 size: 15 residues. V lost 2 bases, J lost 1 base, and 2 bases stayed unmatched. Germline lookup yields CDR1 SGDLS and CDR2 YYNGEE. The CDR3 nucleotides are TGTGCCAGCAGCGTGAGGACTAGCGGCACAGATACGCAGTATTTT. Amino acids: CASSVRTSGTDTQYF.

This clone has just a few counts. The chain combines TRBV18 with TRBJ2-7, with 10 positions matching TRBD1. The germline V gene encodes CDR1 KGHSH and CDR2 LQKENI. CDR3 length: 16 residues. With V trimmed by 5 bases and J by 7 bases, 14 bases remained unmatched. The CDR3: CASSSYKGTGELEQYF. The DNA of the CDR3 is TGTGCCAGCTCATCTTACAAGGGGACAGGGGAGTTGGAGCAGTACTTC.

The chain combines TRBV6-5 with TRBJ1-5; D unresolved. Trimming took 0 bases from V and 3 from J, leaving 9 bases between them. The CDR3 has 15 residues. CDR1 is MNHEY and CDR2 is SVGAGI in the germline V gene. The CDR3 region is CASSYSGIANQPQHF. In DNA form, the CDR3 reads TGTGCCAGCAGTTACTCCGGGATAGCCAATCAGCCCCAGCATTTT.

Here the CDR3 reads CASSGRGTYTDTQYF. CDR3 nucleotide sequence: TGTGCCAGCAGCGGGAGGGGGACTTACACAGATACGCAGTATTTT. The chain uses TRBV7-9 and TRBJ2-3; D is perhaps TRBD2 (7 bases). Germline V CDR1 and CDR2: SEHNR, FQNEAQ (reference sequence). V dropped 5 bases and J dropped 2 bases, with 14 bases sitting between them. The CDR3 consists of 15 residues.

V gene TRBV19 combines with J gene TRBJ1-2; D uncertain. Trimming shortened V by 5 bases and J by 0 bases, and 10 bases separated the two germline ends. From germline, CDR1 is LNHDA and CDR2 SQIVND (reference sequence). The CDR3 covers 14 residues. In nucleotides, the CDR3 is TGTGCCAGTAGTTATGAGGTAGCTAACTATGGCTACACCTTC. Its protein product is CASSYEVANYGYTF.

The rearrangement joins TRBV23-1 to TRBJ1-1; D may be TRBD1 (6 bases). TRBV23-1 is an ORF, with its function uncertain. The CDR3 has 13 residues. V shed 5 bases and J shed 1 base, with 8 bases lying between them. CDR3 region: CASSRGGNTEAFF. As DNA, the CDR3 is TGCGCCAGCAGTAGGGGGGGGAACACTGAAGCTTTCTTT.

This chain uses TRBV5-4 with TRBJ2-7; TRBD1 matches at 9 bases. The germline V gene has CDR1 SGHNT and CDR2 YYREEE (reference sequence). The CDR3 has 14 residues. After removal of 4 bases from V and 3 bases from J, the junction contained 5 bases not matched to a gene. In DNA form, the CDR3 reads TGTGCCAGCAGCATAGGACAGGGGAACTACGAGCAGTACTTC. Amino acids: CASSIGQGNYEQYF.

The V call is TRBV11-3, the J call TRBJ2-3; no reliable D call. CDR1 SGHNT and CDR2 YENEEA come from the germline V gene. The CDR3 loop spans 13 amino acids. Trimming pared 3 bases from V and 6 bases from J, leaving 10 bases between. CDR3 in DNA: TGTGCCAGCAGCTTTGCGGTAGGGGATACGCAGTATTTT. Translated: CASSFAVGDTQYF.